This T cell receptor beta chain was documented in a study of T cell clonality in common variable immunodeficiency. Most patients and controls had Caucasian heritage. Donors gave about 5 to 8 ml heparinized peripheral whole blood. There are many counts of this clone. Read coverage stops 3 residues before the CDR3 terminus; the germline J gene supplies the remainder. Assay: immunoSEQ multiplex PCR; the TCRdb copy retains only in-frame clones and omits some. The sample presents 50,000 to 65,000 clones, none singletons. From germline, CDR1 is SGHRS and CDR2 YFSETQ. The CDR3 has 14 residues. The ends were cut back, 1 base at V and 5 bases at J, with 10 bases in the middle.

The source of this sequence is a person aged 18 to 75 in good health. The J gene is TRBJ2-1, the V gene TRBV5-1; no definite D call. Material: peripheral blood mononuclear cells. This CDR3 reads CASSLSHRDNEQFF. CDR3 DNA (partial): TGCGCCAGCAGCTTGTCGCATCGGGACAATGAG.